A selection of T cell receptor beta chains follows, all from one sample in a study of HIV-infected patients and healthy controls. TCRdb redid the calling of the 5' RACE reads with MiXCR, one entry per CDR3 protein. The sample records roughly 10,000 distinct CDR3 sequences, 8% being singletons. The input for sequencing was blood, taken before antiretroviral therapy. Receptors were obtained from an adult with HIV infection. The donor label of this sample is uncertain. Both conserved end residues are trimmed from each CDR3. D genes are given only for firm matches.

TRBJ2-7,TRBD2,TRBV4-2,ASSQGPTSDYEQY
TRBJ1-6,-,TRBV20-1,SARDLQDGLNSSPLH
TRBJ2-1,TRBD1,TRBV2,ASSEDPGQGANEQF
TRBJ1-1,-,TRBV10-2,ASSPRENTEAF
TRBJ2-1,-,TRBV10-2,ASGGRKSSYNEQF
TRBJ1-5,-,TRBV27,ASSGGNQPQH
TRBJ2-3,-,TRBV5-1,ASSLAKRAETQY
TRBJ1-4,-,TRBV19,ASSTTVNEKLF
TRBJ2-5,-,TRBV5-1,ASSFDRGGQETQY
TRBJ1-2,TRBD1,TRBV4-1,ASSPQTGSNYGYT
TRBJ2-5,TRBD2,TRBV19,ASSIRTSGQETQY
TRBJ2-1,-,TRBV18,ASSPPGGNEQF
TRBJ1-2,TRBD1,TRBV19,ASSMFQGAYGYT
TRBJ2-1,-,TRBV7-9,ASSHQRGANSYNEQF
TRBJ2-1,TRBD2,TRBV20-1,SARDLAGSYNEQF
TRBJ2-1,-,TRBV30,AWGRENEQF
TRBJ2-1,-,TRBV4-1,ASSQVPQNEQF
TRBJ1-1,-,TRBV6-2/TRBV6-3,ASSYPNTEAF
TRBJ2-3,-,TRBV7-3,ASSPLGGITGNTQY
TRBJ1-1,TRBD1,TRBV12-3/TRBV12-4,ASSQPRDREFPAF
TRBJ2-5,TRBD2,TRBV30,AWSVGLAFSETQY
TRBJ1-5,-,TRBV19,ASSIVGAYQPQH
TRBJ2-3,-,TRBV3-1,ASSQAGTDTQY
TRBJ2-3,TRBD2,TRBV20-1,SATASGMGSTDTQY
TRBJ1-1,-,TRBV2,ASSAQGGNTEAF
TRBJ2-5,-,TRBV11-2,ASRLGSGYRTQY
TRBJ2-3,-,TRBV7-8,ASSYGGSTDTQY
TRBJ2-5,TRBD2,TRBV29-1,SVDGSGKGAQY
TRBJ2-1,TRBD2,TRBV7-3,ASSLTGAGPVDEQF
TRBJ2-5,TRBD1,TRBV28,ASSSRTGDETQY
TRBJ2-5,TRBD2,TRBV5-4,ASSLEVAGVLKTQY
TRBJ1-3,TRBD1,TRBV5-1,ASSWTGAGNTIY
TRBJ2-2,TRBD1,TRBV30,AWETGQDLSTGELF
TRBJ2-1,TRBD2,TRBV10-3,AISEFGTSGRKGSYNEQF
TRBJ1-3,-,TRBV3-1,ASSQNSGNTIY
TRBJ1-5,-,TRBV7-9,ASSLGSQPQH
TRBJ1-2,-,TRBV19,ASSITATRKYT
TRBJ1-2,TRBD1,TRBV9,ASSDTLQGAYGYT
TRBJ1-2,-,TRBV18,ASSPPGDLNYGYT
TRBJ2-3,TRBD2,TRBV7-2,ASSFETSVTDTQY
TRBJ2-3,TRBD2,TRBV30,AWSLGDAGADTQY
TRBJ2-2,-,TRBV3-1,ASSQLGLPNTGELF
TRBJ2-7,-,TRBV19,ASSIRADSYEQY
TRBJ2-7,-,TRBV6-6,ASSYSGRFSEQY
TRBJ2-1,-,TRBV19,ASGSRGAQVVDEQF
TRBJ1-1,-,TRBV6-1,ASSEIWGRSEAF
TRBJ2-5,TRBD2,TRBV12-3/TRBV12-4,ASSLAGGNPGAQY
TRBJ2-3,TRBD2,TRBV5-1,ASSSYLAGAVDMTLDTQY
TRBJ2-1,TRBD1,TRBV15,ATSILTGFHEQF
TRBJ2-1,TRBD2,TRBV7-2,ASSLVRLAVYNEQF
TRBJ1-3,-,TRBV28,ASSFQGPGNTIY
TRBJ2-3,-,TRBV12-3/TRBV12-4,ASSIQGGTDTQY
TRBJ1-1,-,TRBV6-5,ASSFTQDLNTEAF
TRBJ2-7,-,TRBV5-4,ASSLDGEARY
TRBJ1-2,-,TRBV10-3,AISERNRDANYGYT